Listed below are T cell receptor beta chains from one sample, sequenced in a study of blood T cells in healthy people across ages. A single record per CDR3 protein comes from TCRdb applying MiXCR to the 5' RACE reads. The repertoire consists of about 1,500,000 distinct CDR3 sequences, with roughly 30% occurring once and the leading ten covering 7.7%. Sequencing input: blood. These receptors came from a woman in her thirties in good health. Both conserved end residues are part of each CDR3. A D gene is named only where the DNA matches it firmly. Clone sizes are given selectively: once, few, many, or a class where the clone is expanded.

size	V	J	D	CDR3	DNA
-	TRBV11-2	TRBJ2-7	-	CASSLAPGRYEQYF	TGTGCCAGCAGCTTAGCCCCCGGGCGGTACGAGCAGTACTTC
few	TRBV27	TRBJ2-5	-	CASRSRARGEKTQYF	TGTGCCAGCAGATCTAGGGCCAGGGGCGAAAAGACCCAGTACTTC
-	TRBV24-1	TRBJ2-1	-	CATSEPITDEQFF	TGTGCCACCAGTGAGCCTATTACGGATGAGCAGTTCTTC
few	TRBV7-9	TRBJ2-7	TRBD2	CASSWGGGEDPYEQYF	TGTGCCAGCAGCTGGGGTGGGGGGGAGGATCCCTACGAGCAGTACTTC
-	TRBV7-6	TRBJ2-1	-	CASSPRGGVNEQFF	TGTGCCAGCAGCCCGAGAGGGGGTGTCAATGAGCAGTTCTTC
-	TRBV20-1	TRBJ2-5	TRBD2	CRALSGTSGQETQYF	TGCAGGGCCCTCTCAGGGACTAGCGGGCAAGAGACCCAGTACTTC
-	TRBV20-1	TRBJ1-5	-	CSASGDDSKLGGNQPQHF	TGCAGTGCTAGCGGCGATGACAGCAAACTTGGGGGCAATCAGCCCCAGCATTTT
-	TRBV5-1	TRBJ2-1	TRBD2	CASSKLAGVYNEQFF	TGCGCCAGCAGCAAATTAGCGGGGGTGTACAATGAGCAGTTCTTC
few	TRBV19	TRBJ2-7	-	CASRRDSLVSNEQYF	TGTGCCAGTAGACGGGACTCCCTGGTTTCGAACGAGCAGTACTTC
few	TRBV13	TRBJ2-1	-	CASSLTATHEQFF	TGTGCCAGCAGTTTAACGGCTACCCATGAGCAGTTCTTC
-	TRBV18	TRBJ2-3	-	CASSPPSTTQYF	TGTGCCAGCTCACCACCGAGCACTACGCAGTATTTT
-	TRBV5-1	TRBJ1-6	-	CASSAQRFGSPLHF	TGCGCCAGCAGCGCCCAGCGGTTCGGGTCACCCCTCCACTTT
many	TRBV29-1	TRBJ2-7	-	CSVEGGGMRYEQYF	TGCAGCGTTGAAGGTGGAGGGATGCGGTACGAGCAGTACTTC
-	TRBV29-1	TRBJ2-4	TRBD2	CSVEDLGLAGVIKNIQYF	TGCAGCGTTGAAGATCTAGGACTAGCGGGAGTAATCAAAAACATTCAGTACTTC
-	TRBV5-1	TRBJ1-2	TRBD1	CASTSSGTGGRGNGYTF	TGCGCCAGCACCTCATCCGGGACAGGGGGTCGGGGGAATGGCTACACCTTC
-	TRBV20-1	TRBJ2-1	-	CSTSLRGGIDYNEQFF	TGCAGTACCTCGCTACGTGGCGGGATAGACTACAATGAGCAGTTCTTC
-	TRBV5-1	TRBJ2-3	-	CASSFPGQPTDTQYF	TGCGCCAGCAGCTTCCCCGGACAGCCCACAGATACGCAGTATTTT